Presented here are 11 T cell receptor beta chains from one specimen sequenced in a study of PD-L1 blockade in urothelial cancer. Profiling relied on immunoSEQ multiplex PCR, and the TCRdb table lists in-frame clones only, not all of them. The data hold fewer than 40,000 clones, with about nine tenths observed a single time. Indicated time point: pretreatment peripheral blood. The material sequenced was PBMCs, taken around atezolizumab (anti-PD-L1) treatment. The receptors stem from a woman aged 60-75 years with urothelial cancer.

This chain uses TRBV2 with TRBJ2-2; no clear D. V was cut by 2 bases and J by 1 base, with 2 bases left in between. This CDR3 spans 13 amino acids. Germline V gene lookup returns CDR1 SNHLY and CDR2 FYNNEI. CDR3 sequence (DNA): TGTGCCAGCAGTGAACAGAACACCGGGGAGCTGTTTTTT. This codes for CASSEQNTGELFF.

The chain couples TRBV5-1 to TRBJ2-2; 8 bases map to TRBD2. This CDR3 is 17 amino acids long. In germline, CDR1 is SGHRS, CDR2 YFSETQ. After removal of 5 bases from V and 4 bases from J, the junction contained 13 bases not matched to a gene. CDR3 nucleotides: TGCGCCAGCAGACGCCAACTAGCGGAAACGTTCACCGGGGAGCTGTTTTTT. Its protein is CASRRQLAETFTGELFF.

The J gene is TRBJ1-4, the V gene TRBV6-6, with D possibly being TRBD1 (6 bases). Germline CDR1 and CDR2: MNHNY and SVGAGI (reference sequence). V was trimmed by 8 bases and J by 7 bases, leaving 20 bases between them. This CDR3 spans 15 amino acids. The CDR3 protein is CASAWTVGIREKLFF. The CDR3 DNA is TGTGCCAGCGCCTGGACAGTGGGTATTCGTGAAAAACTGTTTTTT.

This sequence joins TRBV4-1 and TRBJ1-2, with D possibly being TRBD1 (5 bases). Germline CDR1 is MGHRA and CDR2 is YSYEKL. CDR3 length: 14 amino acids. The V end lost 1 base, the J end lost 9 bases, and 15 bases lay between the germline ends. The DNA for the CDR3 is TGCGCCAGCAGCCAAGGGTTAATTCAGGGTCGCTACACCTTC. Protein product: CASSQGLIQGRYTF.

The J gene is TRBJ2-1, the V gene TRBV9; D may be TRBD2 (5 bases). The CDR3 length is 16 residues. Germline V CDR1 and CDR2: SGDLS, YYNGEE. The V and J ends lost 3 bases and 2 bases respectively, with 15 bases between them. The CDR3 reads CASSGAGSRPYNEQFF. The CDR3 DNA reads as TGTGCCAGCAGCGGAGCTGGGAGTCGTCCCTACAATGAGCAGTTCTTC.

The chain uses TRBV7-9 and TRBJ2-3; weak D call: TRBD1 (6 bases). V lost 5 bases and J lost 5, with 20 bases in between. The CDR3 runs to 16 residues. The germline V gene encodes CDR1 SEHNR and CDR2 FQNEAQ (reference sequence). CDR3 DNA sequence: TGTGCCAGCAGCATGCGAAGTGGGGGCGAAGGAGATACGCAGTATTTT. Protein sequence: CASSMRSGGEGDTQYF.

The V call is TRBV30, the J call TRBJ1-2; tentative D call: TRBD1 (5 bases). The V gene lost 0 bases and the J gene lost 6 bases, with 11 bases spanning the gap. The germline CDR1 and CDR2 sequences are GTSNPN and SVGIG (reference sequence). This CDR3 region has 13 residues. CDR3 nucleotide sequence: TGTGCCTGGAGTGTCTCAGGGCTCGATGGCTACACCTTC. Translation gives CAWSVSGLDGYTF.

The count of this clone is one. The chain recombines TRBV18 with TRBJ2-3, with a possible D match to TRBD1 (6 bases). The germline V gene encodes CDR1 KGHSH and CDR2 LQKENI. CDR3 size: 16 residues. V gave up 3 bases and J gave up 0 bases, with 13 bases separating them. The CDR3 here is CASSPLGGASTDTQYF. DNA of the CDR3: TGTGCCAGCTCACCGTTAGGGGGAGCCAGCACAGATACGCAGTATTTT. The whole variable domain, filled in from reference TRBV18 and TRBJ2-3, reads NAGVMQNPRHLVRRRGQEARLRCSPMKGHSHVYWYRQLPEEGLKFMVYLQKENIIDESGMPKERFSAEFPKEGPSILRIQQVVRGDSAAYFCASSPLGGASTDTQYFGPGTRLTVL.

This rearrangement joins TRBV5-1 to TRBJ2-5; TRBD1 aligns across 7 bases. In germline, CDR1 is SGHRS, CDR2 YFSETQ. The CDR3 loop spans 15 amino acids. With V trimmed by 1 base and J by 6 bases, 9 bases remained unmatched. The CDR3 loop is CASSLIESGGQTQYF. CDR3 bases: TGCGCCAGCAGCTTGATTGAATCAGGGGGTCAGACCCAGTACTTC.

This chain links TRBV6-5 with TRBJ2-1; D perhaps matches TRBD1 (6 bases). Germline CDR1 MNHEY, CDR2 SVGAGI. Trimming took 2 bases from V and 8 from J, leaving 16 bases between them. This CDR3 region has 15 residues. The CDR3 loop reads CASSYTDSSGDEQFF. For the CDR3, the DNA is TGTGCCAGCAGTTACACCGACAGTTCAGGGGATGAGCAGTTCTTC.

V is TRBV29-1 and J is TRBJ1-2; a possible D gene is TRBD1 (6 bases). Germline V lookup: CDR1 SQVTM, CDR2 ANQGSEA. V lost 7 bases to trimming and J lost 6 bases, with 12 bases between them. This CDR3 is built from 11 residues. The CDR3: CSGWGGHGYTF. The CDR3 nucleotides are TGCAGCGGGTGGGGGGGGCATGGCTACACCTTC.